Listed below are T cell receptor beta chains from one sample, sequenced in a study of blood T cell repertoires in COVID-19. Clones were read by immunoSEQ multiplex PCR, and TCRdb kept only the in-frame ones, dropping some. Of a few hundred thousand clones in the sample, roughly 82% are singletons; the top ten hold under 2%. What was sequenced was peripheral blood. These TCRs come from a woman aged 50 to 60 with acute or convalescent COVID-19. The CDR3 runs from the conserved cysteine through the conserved F or W. The listing skips clone size in some rows; elsewhere it reads once, few, many or a size class.

j_call,v_call,clone_size,cdr3_aa
TRBJ1-2,TRBV7-2,.,CASSLESGAGSYGYTF
TRBJ2-7,TRBV6-5,.,CASFPAGGPRNEQYF
TRBJ2-1,TRBV5-1,.,CASSRSRTSVEHNEQFF
TRBJ2-7,TRBV7-8,.,CASSTYRGRLIHEQYF
TRBJ1-4,TRBV5-8,.,CASSRASTNEKLFF
TRBJ1-2,TRBV19,.,CASSIPAPEYGYTF
TRBJ1-3,TRBV10-3,.,CAISGALVGAIKNTIYF
TRBJ2-3,TRBV7-2,.,CASSSPVRGTDTQYF
TRBJ2-1,TRBV28,few,CASSGDYYNEQFF
TRBJ2-2,TRBV5-4,.,CASSFEQGAVGELFF
TRBJ1-4,TRBV5-1,.,CASSAGQGATNEKLFF
TRBJ1-1,TRBV10-3,once,CASGQGVNTEAFF
TRBJ2-2,TRBV6-6,.,CASTKSLSTGELFF
TRBJ2-3,TRBV10-3,.,CAIRQPGLAGVPDTQYF
TRBJ2-3,TRBV11-2,.,CASSWVAGGTDTQYF
TRBJ2-3,TRBV5-1,once,CASSLGAGGPTDTQYF
TRBJ2-4,TRBV6-5,.,CASSYASGRPNIQYF
TRBJ1-5,TRBV5-6,.,CASSYKPQIRRDNQPQHF
TRBJ2-7,TRBV5-1,few,CASRSGNQYEQYF
TRBJ1-1,TRBV28,.,CASSRQGAGRNTEAFF
TRBJ1-5,TRBV9,once,CASSRHRASNQPQHF
TRBJ1-4,TRBV5-4,few,CASSAGQNNEKLFF
TRBJ1-6,TRBV7-2,.,CASSLGATLRSPLHF